This TCR beta chain was profiled in a study of T cells in Graves' hyperthyroidism and ophthalmopathy. In this sample, this clonotype turned up many times. Trimming left V 1 base short and J 1 base short, with 13 bases between. There are 16 residues in the CDR3. Template material for amplifying TCR beta CDR3 regions consisted of RNA transcripts. A set of HTBI primers served as the primers for a first-round RT-PCR of the TCR CDR3. TCRdb re-called the multiplex PCR reads with MiXCR, one entry per CDR3 protein. The table has about 350,000 distinct CDR3 sequences, 11% to 15% seen once; the top ten hold 20% to 25%.

The sequence came from a woman younger than 45 with Graves' hyperthyroidism. The sample comprised blood. J is TRBJ1-1 and V is TRBV12-3 or TRBV12-4; D uncertain. The CDR3 DNA follows: TGTGCCAGCAGTTTAGGAATAGAGTACAGGAACACTGAAGCTTTCTTT. Its protein is CASSLGIEYRNTEAFF.